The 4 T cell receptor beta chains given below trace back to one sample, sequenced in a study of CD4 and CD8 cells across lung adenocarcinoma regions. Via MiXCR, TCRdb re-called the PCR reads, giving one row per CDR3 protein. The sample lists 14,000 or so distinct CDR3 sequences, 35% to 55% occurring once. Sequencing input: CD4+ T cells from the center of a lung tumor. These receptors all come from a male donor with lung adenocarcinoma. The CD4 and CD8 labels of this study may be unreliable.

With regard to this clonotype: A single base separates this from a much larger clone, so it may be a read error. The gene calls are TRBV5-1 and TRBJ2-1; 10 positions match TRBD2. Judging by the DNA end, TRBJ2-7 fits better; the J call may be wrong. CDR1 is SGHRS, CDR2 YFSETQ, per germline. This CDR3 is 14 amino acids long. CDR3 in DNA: TGCGCCAGCAGCTCTAGCGGGAGTCGCCCTGAGCAGTACTTC. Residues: CASSSSGSRPEQYF.

The CDR3 DNA reads TGTGCCAGCAGACTCCAGGCCGTGAGCCCCGGGGAGCAGTATTTT. It is translated as CASRLQAVSPGEQYF. The V gene is TRBV6-1, the J gene TRBJ2-2; D possibly corresponds to TRBD2 (5 bases). Matching the DNA end better, TRBJ2-3 makes the J call doubtful. Germline assignment: CDR1 MNHNS and CDR2 SASEGT. This CDR3 is 15 amino acids long.

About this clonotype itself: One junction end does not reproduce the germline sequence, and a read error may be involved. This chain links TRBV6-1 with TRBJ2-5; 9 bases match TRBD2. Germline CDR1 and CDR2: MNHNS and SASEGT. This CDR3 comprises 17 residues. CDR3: CASKGRGGGRTPDTQYF. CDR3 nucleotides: TGTGCCAGCAAGGGGCGGGGGGGTGGCCGTACCCCAGATACCCAGTATTTC.

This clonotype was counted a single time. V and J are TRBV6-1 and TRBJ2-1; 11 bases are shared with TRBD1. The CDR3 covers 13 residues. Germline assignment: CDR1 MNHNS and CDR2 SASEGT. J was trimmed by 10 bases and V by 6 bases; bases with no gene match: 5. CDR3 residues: CASRWTGGNEQFF. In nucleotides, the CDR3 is TGTGCCAGCAGATGGACAGGGGGCAACGAGCAGTTCTTC.